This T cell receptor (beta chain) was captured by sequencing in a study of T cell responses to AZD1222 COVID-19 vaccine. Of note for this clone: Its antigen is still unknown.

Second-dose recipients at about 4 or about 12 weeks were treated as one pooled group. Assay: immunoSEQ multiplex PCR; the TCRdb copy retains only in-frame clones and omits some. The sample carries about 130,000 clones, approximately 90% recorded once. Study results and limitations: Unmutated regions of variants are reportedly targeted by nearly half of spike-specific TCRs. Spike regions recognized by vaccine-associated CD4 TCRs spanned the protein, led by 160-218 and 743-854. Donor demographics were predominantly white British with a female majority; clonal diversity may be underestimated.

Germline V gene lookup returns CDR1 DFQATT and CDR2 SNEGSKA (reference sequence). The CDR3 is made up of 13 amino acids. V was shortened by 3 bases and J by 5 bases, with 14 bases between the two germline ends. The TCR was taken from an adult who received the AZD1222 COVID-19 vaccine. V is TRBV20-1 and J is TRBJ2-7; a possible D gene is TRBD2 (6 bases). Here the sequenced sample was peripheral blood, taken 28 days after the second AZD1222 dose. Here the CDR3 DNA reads TGCAGTGCTAGTCGGCAGGGAGGCGACGAGCAGTACTTC. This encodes CSASRQGGDEQYF.